This T cell receptor (beta chain) emerged from a study of T cell responses to AZD1222 COVID-19 vaccine. In its sample, this clone was seen once. Its target is not known. Study findings and constraints: At study baseline, merely more than 5 AZD1222 recipients were seropositive. Increases in Spike-specific TCR breadth and depth were seen after two AZD1222 doses. Among the donors, most were white British and more were female, and clonal diversity was possibly underestimated.

The CDR3 has 14 amino acids. CDR1 SGHDT and CDR2 YYEEEE come from the germline V gene. V lost 2 bases, J lost 4 bases, and 4 bases stayed unmatched. Some clones are missing from TCRdb's copy, which holds only in-frame ones; the method was immunoSEQ multiplex PCR. The table records 150,000 to 200,000 clones, around 85% of them present only once. Investigators merged groups given second doses at roughly 4 or roughly 12 weeks. The source is an adult who received the AZD1222 COVID-19 vaccine. The V and J genes are TRBV5-6 and TRBJ1-2, with 8 bases matching TRBD1. This material consisted of peripheral blood, taken 28 days after the second AZD1222 dose. CDR3 in amino acids: CASSFGQGSYGYTF. CDR3 coding DNA: TGTGCCAGCAGCTTCGGACAGGGAAGCTATGGCTACACCTTC. The full variable domain, with the rest looked up from reference TRBV5-6 and TRBJ1-2, is DAGVTQSPTHLIKTRGQQVTLRCSPKSGHDTVSWYQQALGQGPQFIFQYYEEEERQRGNFPDRFSGHQFPNYSSELNVNALLLGDSALYLCASSFGQGSYGYTFGSGTRLTVV.